A selection of T cell receptor beta chains follows, all from one sample in a study of shared clonotypes between healthy human individuals. Assay used: immunoSEQ multiplex PCR; TCRdb lists only in-frame clones, some missing. The sample has about 2.1 million clones, just over 90% seen once. Sequencing input: naive CD8+ T cells from PBMCs. These receptors were obtained from a man in his late teens or twenties in good health. Some clones in this sample may be carry-over from other donors' samples. The CDR3 runs from the conserved cysteine through the conserved F or W. D genes are given only for firm matches. For some rows the clone size is stated as once, few or many, or as a class when expanded; others skip it.

DNA	CDR3	length	J	D	V	size
TGTGCCAGCAGTTACTCCCGGAACATGAACACTGAAGCTTTCTTT	CASSYSRNMNTEAFF	15	TRBJ1-1	.	TRBV6-5	.
TGTGCCAGTAGGCAGGTGGGGTACAATGAGCAGTTCTTC	CASRQVGYNEQFF	13	TRBJ2-1	.	TRBV19	.
TGTGCCAGCAGCCCCGTCAGGGGGGCGGCGAGCAATCAGCCCCAGCATTTT	CASSPVRGAASNQPQHF	17	TRBJ1-5	TRBD1	TRBV7-8	once
TGTGCCAGCAGCTGGGCTGGGGGTGGGAGCACAGATACGCAGTATTTT	CASSWAGGGSTDTQYF	16	TRBJ2-3	.	TRBV7-3	.
TGTGCCAGCAGCACCCTCGGGCGGGACCCCAGGGACGAGCAGTACTTC	CASSTLGRDPRDEQYF	16	TRBJ2-7	.	TRBV28	.
TGTGCCAGCAGTGAAGTGAAGGCACAGGGGCCCTATGGCTACACCTTC	CASSEVKAQGPYGYTF	16	TRBJ1-2	TRBD1	TRBV27	.
TGTGCCAGCAGCGCCCGACAGGCCGACTACGAGCAGTACTTC	CASSARQADYEQYF	14	TRBJ2-7	.	TRBV14	.
TGTGCCAGCAGCGCCTCCGGGAGGCTCTACGAGCAGTACTTC	CASSASGRLYEQYF	14	TRBJ2-7	TRBD2	TRBV13	.
TGTGCCAGTAGTATCAGGGGGGTTGAAGCTTTCTTT	CASSIRGVEAFF	12	TRBJ1-1	TRBD1	TRBV19	.
TGTGCCAGCAGTTTCCCGGGCAAGGAGGCTTTCTTT	CASSFPGKEAFF	12	TRBJ1-1	.	TRBV28	once
TGTGCCAGCAGCTTATCTGGCACCGGGGAGCTGTTTTTT	CASSLSGTGELFF	13	TRBJ2-2	.	TRBV7-3	.
TGCAGCGTACTACCACAGGGGGCGAGGACAGATACGCAGTATTTT	CSVLPQGARTDTQYF	15	TRBJ2-3	TRBD1	TRBV29-1	.
TGCAGCGTTGATAGGGACAGTGTGGTCCCTATCTACAATGAGCAGTTCTTC	CSVDRDSVVPIYNEQFF	17	TRBJ2-1	TRBD1	TRBV29-1	.
TGTGCCAGCAGCTTAGACAGGGGAGAGACCCAGTACTTC	CASSLDRGETQYF	13	TRBJ2-5	TRBD1	TRBV7-9	.
TGTGCCAGCAGCTTTAGCCCCGGTGTATTATATGAGCAGTTCTTC	CASSFSPGVLYEQFF	15	TRBJ2-1	.	TRBV7-7	.
TGTGCCAGCAGCCCAACAGGGTGGAACACTGAAGCTTTCTTT	CASSPTGWNTEAFF	14	TRBJ1-1	.	TRBV27	.
TGTGCCAGCAGCTTTGCGAGTGCCCCAGATACGCAGTATTTT	CASSFASAPDTQYF	14	TRBJ2-3	.	TRBV5-6	.
TGTGCCAGCAGCCAGGACAATCTGTACCAAGAGACCCAGTACTTC	CASSQDNLYQETQYF	15	TRBJ2-5	.	TRBV5-5	.
TGTGCCAGCTCACCTGCGCCCGGACAGACCTGGGGTGAAAAACTGTTTTTT	CASSPAPGQTWGEKLFF	17	TRBJ1-4	.	TRBV18	once
TGTGCCAGCAGCTTAAAGGGACCCCCGGTGGTGAACGAGCAGTACTTC	CASSLKGPPVVNEQYF	16	TRBJ2-7	.	TRBV7-6	.
TGTGCCAGCAGTTCACAGGGACCCTCTCTCGAGCAGTACTTC	CASSSQGPSLEQYF	14	TRBJ2-7	.	TRBV28	once
TGTGCCAGTATCCGTCTAGCGGGAGGGATTGGTGAGCAGTTCTTC	CASIRLAGGIGEQFF	15	TRBJ2-1	TRBD2	TRBV19	.
TGTGCCAGCAGTACCCATCGACACGGCACCAGCTCTGGAAACACCATATATTTT	CASSTHRHGTSSGNTIYF	18	TRBJ1-3	.	TRBV28	.
TGTGCCAGCAGCCAGGGTGCCTACGAGCAGTACTTC	CASSQGAYEQYF	12	TRBJ2-7	.	TRBV7-9	.
TGTGCCACCGGACTTGGACTAGCGGGAATGGAGACCCAGTACTTC	CATGLGLAGMETQYF	15	TRBJ2-5	TRBD2	TRBV15	.
TGTGCCAGCAGCTTAGCGTTGGCCCCTAACGAGCAGTACTTC	CASSLALAPNEQYF	14	TRBJ2-7	.	TRBV7-8	.
TGTGCCAGCAGCGCCGGTGTTTCGGCTGGACAGCTGAACACTGAAGCTTTCTTT	CASSAGVSAGQLNTEAFF	18	TRBJ1-1	.	TRBV7-8	.
TGTGCCAGCAGCCCGATATTAAGCGGGGAGCTGTTTTTT	CASSPILSGELFF	13	TRBJ2-2	.	TRBV7-7	.
TGTGCCAGCTCACCAAGGGACAGGGGCGAGAACACCGGGGAGCTGTTTTTT	CASSPRDRGENTGELFF	17	TRBJ2-2	TRBD1	TRBV18	.
TGTGCCAGCAGCTTCGGGGCAAGCTCCTACAATGAGCAGTTCTTC	CASSFGASSYNEQFF	15	TRBJ2-1	.	TRBV9	.
TGCGCCAGCAGTCCACAGGGGGCTAGCAATCAGCCCCAGCATTTT	CASSPQGASNQPQHF	15	TRBJ1-5	TRBD1	TRBV4-1	.
TGTGCCACCAGCAGAGTAGGGGGAGAGACCCAGTACTTC	CATSRVGGETQYF	13	TRBJ2-5	.	TRBV15	once
TGCGCCAGCAGCCCCCAGATGGGACTGTACATTGAGCAGTTCTTC	CASSPQMGLYIEQFF	15	TRBJ2-1	.	TRBV5-1	.
TGTGCCAGTAGTTTCAGGTTGGGTGAAGCTTTCTTT	CASSFRLGEAFF	12	TRBJ1-1	.	TRBV19	.
TGTGCCAGCAGTTTAGGGGAGTGGTACGAGCAGTACTTC	CASSLGEWYEQYF	13	TRBJ2-7	.	TRBV27	.
TGTGCCAGCAGTCCCCAAGGGGCCCTGGTTACCCAGTACTTC	CASSPQGALVTQYF	14	TRBJ2-5	.	TRBV27	.
TGTGCCAGCAGCTCCCGGGACGGGGCCTACAAAGGTACGCAGTATTTT	CASSSRDGAYKGTQYF	16	TRBJ2-3	.	TRBV7-9	.
TGTGCCAGCAGCTTCCGTTCCGGGACAGGGGTCTACAATGAGCAGTTCTTC	CASSFRSGTGVYNEQFF	17	TRBJ2-1	TRBD1	TRBV5-5	.
TGTGCCAGCAGGGAAGACAGGGGAAATGGAAACACCATATATTTT	CASREDRGNGNTIYF	15	TRBJ1-3	TRBD1	TRBV9	.
TGTGCCAGCAGCGGTCGAGGGCTTACTGATGAAAAACTGTTTTTT	CASSGRGLTDEKLFF	15	TRBJ1-4	.	TRBV27	.
TGTGCCAGCAGTTCCGTGGGTCCCAATCAGCCCCAGCATTTT	CASSSVGPNQPQHF	14	TRBJ1-5	.	TRBV27	.
TGTGCCAGCACTAGCGGGAGTTACAATGAGCAGTTCTTC	CASTSGSYNEQFF	13	TRBJ2-1	TRBD2	TRBV9	few
TGTGCCAGCAGATGGGGGCAGTCCAATGGTGAAAAACTGTTTTTT	CASRWGQSNGEKLFF	15	TRBJ1-4	.	TRBV28	.
TGTGCCAGCAGTTTCGGCAGGGGTCCGGAGAACACTGAAGCTTTCTTT	CASSFGRGPENTEAFF	16	TRBJ1-1	.	TRBV28	.
TGTGCCAGTAGTACCTCCGGGGAGCTGTTTTTT	CASSTSGELFF	11	TRBJ2-2	.	TRBV19	.
TGTGCCAGCAGCCCATTTCAGGGGGGCACCGGGGAGCTGTTTTTT	CASSPFQGGTGELFF	15	TRBJ2-2	.	TRBV6-5	.